This entry describes one TCR beta chain. CDR1 LGHNA and CDR2 YSLEER come from the germline V gene. Trimming removed 0 bases at V and 10 bases at J, with 15 bases between. The CDR3 has 15 residues. The sample is drawn from a study of blood T cell repertoires in COVID-19. Study-wide background: Some COVID-19 samples were acute and others convalescent; all came from the United States, Italy and Spain. T cells, B-cell-depleted T cells, or PBMCs supplied cDNA or gDNA.

In the source study's methods: Amplification of reference gene primers provided the estimated nucleated cell counts. Sequencing was performed with immunoSEQ multiplex PCR; in TCRdb, only in-frame clones are kept and a portion is missing. Clone size and the V and J calls come from that table; the DNA yielded D and trimming. Of 300,000 to 350,000 clones in the sample, 88% are singletons; the top ten hold around 1.6%. The Seattle patients joined while their infection was active and were tracked longitudinally afterward. Sequencing was performed on peripheral blood. This receptor was identified in a woman aged 25 to 39 with COVID-19, enrolled during active disease. This sequence joins TRBV4-3 and TRBJ1-4, with a weak D call TRBD1 (6 bases). The CDR3 bases are TGCGCCAGCAGCCAAGATTTAAGACAGGTGGTAAAACTGTTTTTT. Translating gives CASSQDLRQVVKLFF.